Included here is one TCR beta chain sequence, with context. Antigen: not known. The protocol was immunoSEQ multiplex PCR, while the TCRdb copy is restricted to in-frame clones and leaves out a portion. The table has 950,000 to 1,100,000 clones, around three quarters seen once. The source of the sample is a study of shared clonotypes between healthy human individuals. Study observations and caveats: Non-shared clonotypes had lower generation probabilities than clonotypes shared by all four sorted-subset donors.

Trimming left V 7 bases short and J 7 bases short, with 20 bases between. Germline CDR1 is LNHDA and CDR2 is SQIVND (reference sequence). The CDR3 runs 15 residues. The chain couples TRBV19 to TRBJ2-4; the D gene is possibly TRBD1 (6 bases). Sequenced material: memory CD4+ T cells from PBMCs. Subset reported: CD45RA-negative fraction. The TCR sequence derives from a man younger than 35 in good health. Some clones in this sample may be carry-over from other donors' samples. The chain's CDR3 is CASMNPRRGLNIQYF. The DNA for the CDR3 is TGTGCCAGTATGAACCCCCGCAGGGGATTGAACATTCAGTACTTC.